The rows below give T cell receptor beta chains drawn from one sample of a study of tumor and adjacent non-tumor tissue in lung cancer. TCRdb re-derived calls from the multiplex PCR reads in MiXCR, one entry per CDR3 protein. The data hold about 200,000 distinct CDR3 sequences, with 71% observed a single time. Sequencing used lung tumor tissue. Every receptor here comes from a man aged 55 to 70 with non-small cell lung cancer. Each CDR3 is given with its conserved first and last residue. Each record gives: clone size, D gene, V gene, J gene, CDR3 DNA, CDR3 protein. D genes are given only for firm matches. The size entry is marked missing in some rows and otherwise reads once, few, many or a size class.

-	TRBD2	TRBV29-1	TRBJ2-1	TGCAGCGTTGGCCCGGGACTAGCGGCGTACAATGAGCAGTTCTTC	CSVGPGLAAYNEQFF
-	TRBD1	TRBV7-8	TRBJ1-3	TGTGCCAGCAGCTTAGGAAGGGACAGGAGAAACACCATATATTTT	CASSLGRDRRNTIYF
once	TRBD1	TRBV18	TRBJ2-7	TGTGCCAGCTCTGGACAGGGCACGCGAGAGCAGTACTTC	CASSGQGTREQYF
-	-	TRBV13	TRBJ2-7	TGTGCCAGCAGCCCCCGCCACGAGCAGTACTTC	CASSPRHEQYF
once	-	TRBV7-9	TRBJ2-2	TGTGCCTGCAGCCAAAGGACCACCGGGGAGCCGTTTTTT	CACSQRTTGEPFF
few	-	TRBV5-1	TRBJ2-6	TGCGCCAGCAGCTTGAGAACAGCGCAGACTGGGGCCAACGTCCTGACTTTC	CASSLRTAQTGANVLTF
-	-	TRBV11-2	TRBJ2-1	TGTGCCGGCAGCTTAGATCCAGGGTCGGTGTATGAGCAATTCTTC	CAGSLDPGSVYEQFF
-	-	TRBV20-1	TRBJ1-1	TGCAGTGCTGGGAAGGTGGGTAATATGAACACTGAAGCTTTCTTT	CSAGKVGNMNTEAFF
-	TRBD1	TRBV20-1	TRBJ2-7	TGCAGTGCTAGGGGGGACAGGGATTACGACCGGTACTTC	CSARGDRDYDRYF
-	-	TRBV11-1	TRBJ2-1	TGTGCCAGCACGGTCCCCAATGAGCAGTTCTTC	CASTVPNEQFF
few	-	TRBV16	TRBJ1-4	TGTGCCAGCAGCCAACTCATGGGGTCAGTCAATGAAAAACTGTTTTTT	CASSQLMGSVNEKLFF
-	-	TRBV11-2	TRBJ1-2	TGCGCCAGCAGCCAAAAGACGGAAGGGAGGGGGATTTGTGGCTACATCTTC	CASSQKTEGRGICGYIF
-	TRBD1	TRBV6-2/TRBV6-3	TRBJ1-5	TGTGCCAGCGGACAGGGGGCAAGCAGTCAGCCCCAGCCTTTT	CASGQGASSQPQPF
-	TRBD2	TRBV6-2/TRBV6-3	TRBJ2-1	TGTGCCAACAGACGAGGGACTAGCGGGACCTACAATGAGCAGTTCTTC	CANRRGTSGTYNEQFF
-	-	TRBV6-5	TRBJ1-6	TGTGCCAGCAGTCCATCGTGGACGCGGAATTCACCCCTCCACTTT	CASSPSWTRNSPLHF
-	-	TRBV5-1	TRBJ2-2	TGCGCCAGCAGCTTGAGCGGGGAGCTGTTTTTT	CASSLSGELFF
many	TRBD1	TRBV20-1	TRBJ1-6	TGCAGTGCTAGAGAAAGACAGGGCAATAATTCACCCCTCCACTTT	CSARERQGNNSPLHF
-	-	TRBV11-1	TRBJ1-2	TGTGCTAGCAGCACGGGCCCGATAAACAATGGCTACACCTTC	CASSTGPINNGYTF
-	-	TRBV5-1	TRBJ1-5	-	CASSPWGEGNQPKHF
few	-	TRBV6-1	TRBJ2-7	TGTGCCAGCTTGCCCGGGGGTACCTACGAGCAGTACTTC	CASLPGGTYEQYF
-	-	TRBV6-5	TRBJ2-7	TGTACCAGCGGCAATGGGGCAGTCACTAGCTACGAGCAGTACTTC	CTSGNGAVTSYEQYF
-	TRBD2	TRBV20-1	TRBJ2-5	TGCAGTGCTTGTGCACGCGGGGGGCTGGAGACCCAGTACTTC	CSACARGGLETQYF
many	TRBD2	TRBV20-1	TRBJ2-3	TGCAGTGCTAGAGAAACACTAGCGGGAGCCGCTACAGATACGCAGTATTTT	CSARETLAGAATDTQYF
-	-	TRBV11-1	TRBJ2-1	TGTGTCATCAGCCTTGACAGGTACAATGAGCAGTTCTTC	CVISLDRYNEQFF
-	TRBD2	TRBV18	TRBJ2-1	TGTGCCAGCTCACCGGGGACTAGCGGTTACTATGAGCAGTTCTTC	CASSPGTSGYYEQFF
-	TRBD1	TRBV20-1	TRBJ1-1	TGCAGTGCTAGAGATACAGGGGACGCGAACACTGAAGCTTTCTTT	CSARDTGDANTEAFF
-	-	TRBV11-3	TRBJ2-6	TGTGCTAGCAGCTTAGAGGTAACTGGGGCCAACGTCCTGACTTTC	CASSLEVTGANVLTF
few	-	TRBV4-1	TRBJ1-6	TGCGCCAGCAGCCAAGGCCGGAGCTCCTATAATTCACCCCTCCACTTT	CASSQGRSSYNSPLHF
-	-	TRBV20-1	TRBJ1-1	TGCAGTGCTATAGAGGGTCCGCCTGTAGCTGAAGCTTTCTTT	CSAIEGPPVAEAFF
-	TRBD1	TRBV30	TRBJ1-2	TGTGCCTGGAGACGCAGACAGGGGGCGGGAAACTGTGGCTACACCTTC	CAWRRRQGAGNCGYTF